Listed below are T cell receptor beta chains from one sample, sequenced in a study of T cell repertoires in cytomegalovirus infection. From the reads, TCRdb called clonotypes with MiXCR, one entry per CDR3 protein. The sample shows about 900,000 distinct CDR3 sequences, around 30% of them seen only once. What these receptors recognize is not known. The input for sequencing was cultured CD8+ T cells from PBMCs, taken from culture after CMV antigen stimulation. The receptors were sampled from a human donor in good health (CMV status not recorded). Some clones in this sample may be carry-over from other donors' samples. CDR3s include the opening cysteine and the closing phenylalanine or tryptophan. The order of the fields is D gene, V gene, J gene, clone size, CDR3 protein. The D gene is left open where the match is weak. The listing skips clone size in some rows; elsewhere it reads once, few, many or a size class.

>-|TRBV27|TRBJ1-4|-
CASSLGTFEKLFF
>-|TRBV7-8|TRBJ2-1|-
CASSFFDSEEVEQFF
>TRBD2|TRBV7-6|TRBJ2-3|-
CASSFLVVGLVPDTQYF
>TRBD1|TRBV6-2/TRBV6-3|TRBJ1-4|-
CASSYDRGESTNEKLFF
>-|TRBV5-5|TRBJ1-1|few
CASSRYQGGNTEAFF
>-|TRBV7-9|TRBJ2-6|-
CASSLADSSGANVLTF
>-|TRBV6-1|TRBJ1-2|many
CASSEARGYTF
>-|TRBV7-9|TRBJ2-1|few
CASSSRSAGNEQFF
>-|TRBV12-3/TRBV12-4|TRBJ1-2|few
CASSRGPGHGYTF
>-|TRBV6-6|TRBJ2-2|few
CASITSTGELFF
>TRBD1|TRBV7-3|TRBJ1-1|few
CASSASGQGVKTEAFF
>-|TRBV15|TRBJ1-5|-
CATSRLRDSNQPQHF
>-|TRBV10-3|TRBJ1-1|few
CAISGGAEAFF
>-|TRBV29-1|TRBJ2-1|few
CSVVGTVKRAYNEQFF
>-|TRBV6-6|TRBJ1-1|-
CASSYSGRAFF
>-|TRBV11-1|TRBJ2-3|few
CASSLVVGLSTDTQYF
>-|TRBV7-2|TRBJ2-3|-
CVSSPRTAGTDTQYF
>-|TRBV5-1|TRBJ2-1|few
CASTSGPLNEQFF
>-|TRBV15|TRBJ1-4|few
CATSRDRHQSGKLFF
>-|TRBV6-5|TRBJ1-1|once
CASSFGLGAEAFF
>-|TRBV9|TRBJ1-5|few
CASSVSGVSNQPQHF
>-|TRBV6-2/TRBV6-3|TRBJ1-1|few
CASRWTEGTEAFF
>-|TRBV7-2|TRBJ2-7|many
CASSLPPGKQYF
>-|TRBV7-6|TRBJ2-2|-
CASSPRTRQTRELFF
>TRBD1|TRBV19|TRBJ2-1|-
CASSMDRGGYEQFF
>-|TRBV4-1|TRBJ1-6|-
CASSQETRGFLHF
>-|TRBV5-4|TRBJ1-5|many
CASSLGPGNQPQHF
>TRBD1|TRBV12-3/TRBV12-4|TRBJ1-5|few
CASSNRDRAYYSNQPQHF
>-|TRBV7-2|TRBJ2-1|many
CASSLDPNNEQFF
>-|TRBV7-2|TRBJ2-7|-
CASSQTSWGYEQYF
>-|TRBV6-2/TRBV6-3|TRBJ2-3|few
CASSYQGLVTDTQYF
>-|TRBV7-9|TRBJ2-3|-
CASSPTGVADTQYF
>TRBD1|TRBV7-8|TRBJ2-7|-
CASSTSGGQGYYEQYF
>-|TRBV2|TRBJ2-4|once
CASSDGQKNIQYF
>TRBD1|TRBV7-9|TRBJ2-1|-
CASSVQGEASYNEQFF
>-|TRBV7-6|TRBJ1-1|many
CASSFGRGADTEAFF
>-|TRBV4-2|TRBJ2-2|-
CASSQGDRTANTGELFF
>TRBD1|TRBV7-9|TRBJ2-5|few
CASSSGQGEVTQYF
>TRBD1|TRBV27|TRBJ2-1|many
CASSAGTAYNEQFF
>-|TRBV6-6|TRBJ2-3|-
CASPYRDSTDTQYF
>TRBD2|TRBV28|TRBJ2-1|-
CASSLNAGERYNEQFF
>-|TRBV5-1|TRBJ2-3|-
CASSYAQGSDTQYF
>-|TRBV20-1|TRBJ1-4|few
CSARGSGETNEKLFF
>-|TRBV12-5|TRBJ1-2|-
CASGLVSGAGYTF
>TRBD1|TRBV4-1|TRBJ2-1|few
CASSQLITGTGRGRGSNEQFF
>TRBD1|TRBV5-1|TRBJ2-7|once
CASSFRQGYYEQYF
>-|TRBV10-3|TRBJ2-2|-
CAIADTGELFF
>-|TRBV27|TRBJ2-3|-
CASSLHPGASTDTQYF
>TRBD1|TRBV4-3|TRBJ2-2|-
CASSQAGGLDTGELFF
>TRBD1|TRBV7-9|TRBJ2-7|few
CASSQLQGQGTHEQYF
>-|TRBV12-3/TRBV12-4|TRBJ1-1|many
CASSLFGPEAFF
>TRBD1|TRBV4-1|TRBJ2-7|-
CASSQDLGGAYEQYF